The entry that follows covers one T cell receptor (beta chain) sequence. This sample was included in a study of T cell repertoires in cytomegalovirus infection. About the study: Carrying CMV and the relevant HLA type showed in public TCR beta signatures.

After removal of 5 bases from V and 7 bases from J, the junction contained 7 bases not matched to a gene. Per the germline V gene, CDR1 is SGHRS and CDR2 is YFSETQ. The CDR3 loop spans 14 amino acids. MiXCR, applied by TCRdb to the reads, yields one record per CDR3 protein. Of about 400,000 distinct CDR3 sequences listed, 15% to 20% were seen once; the top ten hold approximately 8%. Sequencing was performed on PBMCs. The TCR sequence derives from a human donor in good health (CMV status not recorded). Some clones in this sample may be carry-over from other donors' samples. The chain employs TRBV5-1 and TRBJ2-2; 8 nucleotides match TRBD2. CDR3 sequence (DNA): TGCGCCAGCAGGACATCGCGGGAGGTCGGGGAGCTGTTTTTT. It translates to CASRTSREVGELFF. The full variable domain, its missing parts supplied by reference TRBV5-1 and TRBJ2-2, is KAGVTQTPRYLIKTRGQQVTLSCSPISGHRSVSWYQQTPGQGLQFLFEYFSETQRNKGNFPGRFSGRQFSNSRSEMNVSTLELGDSALYLCASRTSREVGELFFGEGSRLTVL.